What follows are 26 T cell receptor beta chains derived from one specimen sequenced in a study of blood T cell repertoires in COVID-19. Generated by immunoSEQ multiplex PCR, the TCRdb table keeps only in-frame clones and is missing some. The table records 110,000 to 150,000 clones, under 80% of them present only once. The sample consisted of peripheral blood. Receptors were obtained from a man aged 55 to 69 with acute or convalescent COVID-19.

This clone was found a few times. One end of the junction varies from germline; a read error may be responsible. The rearrangement joins TRBV7-9 to TRBJ2-7, with 9 positions matching TRBD2. The CDR3 length is 12 residues. Germline V gene lookup returns CDR1 SEHNR and CDR2 FQNEAQ (reference sequence). In DNA, the CDR3 is TGTGCCGGCGGGAGGGGATCCTTCGAGCAGTACTTC. This encodes CAGGRGSFEQYF.

The chain uses TRBV6-5 and TRBJ2-7; 8 nucleotides align to TRBD1. Germline V gene data show CDR1 as MNHEY and CDR2 as SVGAGI. V was pared by 8 bases and J by 6 bases, with 9 bases of the junction left unmatched. This CDR3 has 13 residues. This chain's CDR3 is CASPGGLTGEQYF. The CDR3 bases are TGTGCCAGCCCAGGGGGCCTGACGGGCGAGCAGTACTTC.

The rearrangement joins TRBV27 to TRBJ1-1; no definite D call. Trimming cost V 6 bases and J 4 bases, with 15 bases left between them. This CDR3 is built from 14 residues. In germline, CDR1 is MNHEY, CDR2 SMNVEV (reference sequence). The CDR3 coding sequence is TGTGCCAGCAGCCTAATTTTTTCGAGCACTGAAGCTTTCTTT. This gives the protein CASSLIFSSTEAFF.

This rearrangement joins TRBV11-3 to TRBJ2-7, with TRBD2 matching 10 bases. The CDR3 runs to 18 residues. J gave up 3 bases and V 1 base, and 12 bases lay outside the gene matches. Germline CDR1 is SGHNT and CDR2 is YENEEA. This chain's CDR3 is CASSLGGRVLAGDYEQYF. CDR3 bases: TGTGCCAGCAGCTTAGGGGGCAGGGTGCTAGCGGGAGACTACGAGCAGTACTTC.

J is TRBJ2-5 and V is TRBV6-5; possible D gene TRBD1, 5 bases. Germline CDR1 MNHEY, CDR2 SVGAGI. The V end was cut by 11 bases, the J end by 0 bases, with 16 bases between. The CDR3 covers 14 residues. The CDR3 nucleotides read TGTGCCCATGAGACAGAGAGTTACCAAGAGACCCAGTACTTC. This sequence encodes CAHETESYQETQYF.

The chain joins TRBV4-2 to TRBJ2-7, with 8 bases matching TRBD1. The V segment lost 0 bases and the J segment 4 bases; nucleotides outside the gene matches: 8. Germline CDR1 and CDR2: LGHNA and YNFKEQ. The CDR3 contains 16 residues. The DNA of the CDR3 is TGTGCCAGCAGCCAAGATTCCGGACAGGGTGGGTACGAGCAGTACTTC. Translated, it gives CASSQDSGQGGYEQYF.

V gene TRBV2 combines with J gene TRBJ2-1; a possible D gene is TRBD1 (5 bases). Trimming took 2 bases from V and 2 from J, leaving 10 bases between them. Germline-derived CDR1 and CDR2 are SNHLY and FYNNEI. The CDR3 sequence is 15 residues long. In DNA form, the CDR3 reads TGTGCCAGCAGTGAACGGACAACCACCTACAATGAGCAGTTCTTC. It yields the protein CASSERTTTYNEQFF.

The chain combines TRBV6-4 with TRBJ2-1; 11 positions agree with TRBD2. The CDR3 extends over 15 amino acids. With V trimmed by 3 bases and J by 6 bases, 4 bases remained unmatched. Per germline, CDR1 MRHNA and CDR2 SNTAGT. The DNA for the CDR3 is TGTGCCAGCAGTGAAGGACTAGCGGGTTTCAATGAGCAGTTCTTC. Protein: CASSEGLAGFNEQFF.

In its sample, this clone was seen many times. The rearrangement uses TRBV4-1 and TRBJ2-7; 11 bases agree with TRBD2. The germline CDR1 and CDR2 sequences are MGHRA and YSYEKL. The CDR3 is 19 residues long. The junction had 13 bases not matched to a gene; V was cut back by 0 bases and J by 3 bases. CDR3 sequence reads: CASSQDPRAGTSGFYEQYF. The CDR3 nucleotides are TGCGCCAGCAGCCAAGACCCTAGGGCCGGGACTAGCGGTTTCTACGAGCAGTACTTC.

J is TRBJ2-1 and V is TRBV6-4; 11 nucleotides line up with TRBD1. This CDR3 has 14 residues. Germline V CDR1 and CDR2: MRHNA, SNTAGT. V shed 4 bases and J 8 bases; nucleotides not matched to a gene: 4. In DNA form, the CDR3 reads TGTGCCAGCAGTGTCGGGACAGGGGGGTATGAGCAGTTCTTC. Translation: CASSVGTGGYEQFF.

Only a few counts were recorded for this clone. CDR3 DNA sequence: TGTGCCAGCAGCGCCGACAGGGGAAGCTCTGGAAACACCATATATTTT. As protein: CASSADRGSSGNTIYF. The rearrangement links TRBV9 to TRBJ1-3, with 8 nucleotides matching TRBD1. The CDR3 contains 16 residues. V lost 3 bases to trimming and J lost 0 bases; unmatched junction nucleotides: 5. Germline lookup yields CDR1 SGDLS and CDR2 YYNGEE.

This chain joins TRBV10-2 and TRBJ2-7, with 12 bases lining up with TRBD2. The CDR3 contains 15 residues. J lost 10 bases, V lost 5 bases, and 12 bases had no gene match. CDR1 and CDR2 (germline): WSHSY, SAAADI. The CDR3 nucleotides are TGCGCCAGCAGTCCCGGGACTAGCGGGCCCCAAATACAGTACTTC. Its protein is CASSPGTSGPQIQYF.

This chain joins TRBV9 and TRBJ2-3; maybe TRBD2 (6 bases). V was cut by 4 bases and J by 3 bases, with 15 bases left in between. The germline gives CDR1 SGDLS, CDR2 YYNGEE. The CDR3 is 15 residues long. The CDR3 loop reads CASSPRIADTDTQYF. The CDR3 nucleotides are TGTGCCAGCAGCCCCCGGATAGCGGATACAGATACGCAGTATTTT.

The V and J genes are TRBV7-8 and TRBJ2-3; 11 bases are a match to TRBD2. This CDR3 is built from 17 residues. V was pared by 4 bases and J by 5 bases, with 11 bases of the junction left unmatched. Germline V gives CDR1 SGHVS, CDR2 FQNEAQ. The CDR3 loop is CASSSWELAGGGDTQYF. The CDR3 nucleotides read TGTGCCAGCAGCTCTTGGGAGCTAGCGGGAGGAGGAGATACGCAGTATTTT.

The chain has TRBV6-5 and TRBJ2-3; 11 positions match TRBD2. CDR1 is MNHEY, CDR2 SVGAGI, per germline. The CDR3 sequence is 15 residues long. With 8 bases clipped from V and 3 bases from J, the junction kept 7 bases outside the gene matches. The CDR3 DNA sequence: TGTGCCAGCGAGGGACTAGCGGTCATAACAGATACGCAGTATTTT. Residues: CASEGLAVITDTQYF.

The V and J genes are TRBV27 and TRBJ2-6; 9 positions agree with TRBD1. V trimming: 5 bases; J trimming: 0 bases; junction bases outside the gene matches: 5. CDR3 length: 17 amino acids. CDR1 is MNHEY and CDR2 is SMNVEV in the germline V gene (reference sequence). CDR3 loop: CASSPGQGLSGANVLTF. The CDR3 nucleotides read TGTGCCAGCAGTCCGGGACAGGGCCTCTCTGGGGCCAACGTCCTGACTTTC. Full variable domain (rest looked up from reference TRBV27 and TRBJ2-6): EAQVTQNPRYLITVTGKKLTVTCSQNMNHEYMSWYRQDPGLGLRQIYYSMNVEVTDKGDVPEGYKVSRKEKRNFPLILESPSPNQTSLYFCASSPGQGLSGANVLTFGAGSRLTVL.

This clone has a handful of counts. This chain links TRBV2 with TRBJ2-7; 8 bases fit TRBD2. This CDR3 is built from 14 residues. V lost 5 bases to trimming and J lost 2 bases; unmatched junction nucleotides: 5. Per the germline V gene, CDR1 is SNHLY and CDR2 is FYNNEI. CDR3 nucleotide sequence: TGTGCCAGCAGTATACTAGCGGAAACCTACGAGCAGTACTTC. It encodes CASSILAETYEQYF.

The J gene is TRBJ2-2, the V gene TRBV27, with D perhaps matching TRBD1 (5 bases). CDR1 MNHEY and CDR2 SMNVEV come from the germline V gene (reference sequence). This CDR3 has 16 residues. Trimming removed 5 bases from V and 0 bases from J, with 13 bases in between. The CDR3 reads CASSPRQTANTGELFF. CDR3 nucleotides: TGTGCCAGCAGTCCTCGACAGACTGCGAACACCGGGGAGCTGTTTTTT.

The V call is TRBV6-2 or TRBV6-3, the J call TRBJ2-3; TRBD1 aligns across 8 bases. Germline V lookup: CDR1 MNHEY, CDR2 SVGEGT. The junction had 11 bases not matched to a gene; V was cut back by 6 bases and J by 3 bases. The CDR3 loop spans 16 amino acids. CDR3 residues: CASSPGFGTGTDTQYF. DNA for the CDR3: TGTGCCAGCAGCCCTGGTTTTGGGACAGGTACAGATACGCAGTATTTT.

The V gene is TRBV6-2 or TRBV6-3, the J gene TRBJ2-7, with D hard to call. V was trimmed by 6 bases and J by 3 bases, leaving 6 bases between them. This CDR3 is built from 11 residues. The germline CDR1 and CDR2 sequences are MNHEY and SVGEGT. The CDR3 sequence is CASSAGYEQYF. CDR3 nucleotide sequence: TGTGCCAGCAGCGCAGGCTACGAGCAGTACTTC.

This clone was recorded only once. The chain carries TRBV9 and TRBJ2-1; 14 bases align to TRBD2. Germline V lookup: CDR1 SGDLS, CDR2 YYNGEE. The CDR3 has 16 amino acids. V was clipped by 4 bases and J by 3 bases; unmatched bases: 3. Here the CDR3 DNA reads TGTGCCAGCAGCTCTGGGACTAGCGGGGGCTACAATGAGCAGTTCTTC. Protein sequence: CASSSGTSGGYNEQFF.

The V gene is TRBV19, the J gene TRBJ1-1, with D possibly matching TRBD1 (6 bases). The V end was cut by 2 bases, the J end by 6 bases, with 16 bases between. The CDR3 extends over 15 amino acids. CDR1 and CDR2 from the germline V gene are LNHDA and SQIVND (reference sequence). CDR3 protein: CASSIYQGMLAEAFF. As DNA, the CDR3 is TGTGCCAGTAGTATATACCAGGGGATGTTAGCTGAAGCTTTCTTT. The variable domain in full, with the rest retrieved from reference TRBV19 and TRBJ1-1, is DGGITQSPKYLFRKEGQNVTLSCEQNLNHDAMYWYRQDPGQGLRLIYYSQIVNDFQKGDIAEGYSVSREKKESFPLTVTSAQKNPTAFYLCASSIYQGMLAEAFFGQGTRLTVV.

The chain recombines TRBV5-6 with TRBJ1-1, with D perhaps TRBD1 (6 bases). This CDR3 is built from 14 residues. CDR1 is SGHDT and CDR2 is YYEEEE in the germline V gene. The germline V and J ends were trimmed by 0 bases and 1 base, with 7 bases remaining between them. The CDR3 reads CASSLGGQNTEAFF. The CDR3 DNA reads TGTGCCAGCAGCTTGGGGGGACAGAACACTGAAGCTTTCTTT.

The chain uses TRBV11-3 and TRBJ2-2; D not resolved. Germline CDR1 reads SGHNT; CDR2 reads YENEEA. CDR3 size: 13 residues. V was shortened by 5 bases and J by 5 bases, with 9 bases between the two germline ends. The CDR3, as DNA: TGTGCCAGCAGCCCCCGTCCGACCGGGGAGCTGTTTTTT. Translated: CASSPRPTGELFF.

This chain uses TRBV19 with TRBJ2-1; a possible D gene is TRBD1 (5 bases). CDR3 length equals 13 residues. V lost 1 base to trimming and J lost 8 bases, with 9 bases between them. Germline V lookup: CDR1 LNHDA, CDR2 SQIVND (reference sequence). The CDR3 bases are TGTGCCAGTAGTATAGCCTCAGGGCATGAGCAGTTCTTC. It codes for CASSIASGHEQFF.

This chain connects TRBV28 to TRBJ1-1; TRBD1 might be the D (6 bases). With 6 bases removed from V and 1 base from J, the gap between germline ends came to 9 bases. This CDR3 has 13 residues. Germline assignment: CDR1 MDHEN and CDR2 SYDVKM. The chain's CDR3 is CASRTTGNTEAFF. For the CDR3, the DNA is TGTGCCAGCAGAACGACAGGGAACACTGAAGCTTTCTTT.